The table lists the clone carrying this T cell receptor beta chain with a count of one. In germline, CDR1 is SGDLS, CDR2 YYNGEE. The CDR3 extends over 14 amino acids. After removal of 4 bases from V and 6 bases from J, the junction contained 6 bases not matched to a gene. The sample originates from a study of T-cell reconstitution after alpha-beta-depleted transplantation in children. The library targeted TCRbeta and was prepared with unique molecular identifiers. One entry per CDR3 protein results from TCRdb running MiXCR on the PCR reads. The sample includes roughly 500,000 distinct CDR3 sequences, 30% to 35% of them seen just once.

The sequenced sample was PBMCs from the stem cell graft donor, obtained from the stem cell graft. The rearrangement uses TRBV9 and TRBJ2-1, with 8 positions matching TRBD1. The TCR comes from a human donor who donated a stem cell graft to a child with aplastic anemia. CDR3 in amino acids: CASSLADRANEQFF. CDR3 DNA sequence: TGTGCCAGCAGCTTAGCGGACAGGGCCAATGAGCAGTTCTTC. The whole variable domain, remainder taken from reference TRBV9 and TRBJ2-1, is DSGVTQTPKHLITATGQRVTLRCSPRSGDLSVYWYQQSLDQGLQFLIQYYNGEERAKGNILERFSAQQFPDLHSELNLSSLELGDSALYFCASSLADRANEQFFGPGTRLTVL.